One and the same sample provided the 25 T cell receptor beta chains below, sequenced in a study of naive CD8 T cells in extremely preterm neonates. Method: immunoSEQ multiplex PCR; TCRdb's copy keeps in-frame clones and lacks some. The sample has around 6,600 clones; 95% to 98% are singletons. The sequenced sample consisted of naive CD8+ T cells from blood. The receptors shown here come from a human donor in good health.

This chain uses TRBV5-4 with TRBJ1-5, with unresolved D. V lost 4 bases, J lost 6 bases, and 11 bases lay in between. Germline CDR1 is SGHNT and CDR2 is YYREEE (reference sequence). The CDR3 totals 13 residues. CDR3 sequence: CASSLGGTQPQHF. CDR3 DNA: TGTGCCAGCAGCCTCGGAGGCACTCAGCCCCAGCATTTT.

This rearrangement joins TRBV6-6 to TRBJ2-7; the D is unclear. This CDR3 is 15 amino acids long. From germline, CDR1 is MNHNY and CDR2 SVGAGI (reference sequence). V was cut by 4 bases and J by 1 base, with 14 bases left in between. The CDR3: CASSLDGVVSYEQYF. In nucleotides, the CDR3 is TGTGCCAGCAGTTTAGACGGAGTCGTTTCCTACGAGCAGTACTTC.

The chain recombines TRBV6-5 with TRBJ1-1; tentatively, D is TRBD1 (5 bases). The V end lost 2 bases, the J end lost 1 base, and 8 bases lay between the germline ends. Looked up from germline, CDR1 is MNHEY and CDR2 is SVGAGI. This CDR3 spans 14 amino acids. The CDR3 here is CASSYGQGNTEAFF. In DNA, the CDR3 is TGTGCCAGCAGTTACGGGCAGGGGAACACTGAAGCTTTCTTT.

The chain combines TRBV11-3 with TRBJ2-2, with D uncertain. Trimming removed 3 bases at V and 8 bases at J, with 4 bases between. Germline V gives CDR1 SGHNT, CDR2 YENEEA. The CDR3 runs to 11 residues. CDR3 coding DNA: TGTGCCAGCAGCTTCCATGGGGAGCTGTTTTTT. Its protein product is CASSFHGELFF.

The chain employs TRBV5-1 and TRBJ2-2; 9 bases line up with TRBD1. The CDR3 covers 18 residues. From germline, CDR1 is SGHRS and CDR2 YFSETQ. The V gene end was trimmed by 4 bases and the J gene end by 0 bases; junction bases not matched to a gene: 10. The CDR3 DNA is TGCGCCAGCAGCGCGGGACAGGGACTGGTCGCGAACACCGGGGAGCTGTTTTTT. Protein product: CASSAGQGLVANTGELFF.

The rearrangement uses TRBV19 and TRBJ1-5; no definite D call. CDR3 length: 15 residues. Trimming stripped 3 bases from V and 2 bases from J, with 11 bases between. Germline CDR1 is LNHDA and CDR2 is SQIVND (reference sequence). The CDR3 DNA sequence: TGTGCCAGTAGTATGTCGGGGTATCGCAATCAGCCCCAGCATTTT. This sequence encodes CASSMSGYRNQPQHF.

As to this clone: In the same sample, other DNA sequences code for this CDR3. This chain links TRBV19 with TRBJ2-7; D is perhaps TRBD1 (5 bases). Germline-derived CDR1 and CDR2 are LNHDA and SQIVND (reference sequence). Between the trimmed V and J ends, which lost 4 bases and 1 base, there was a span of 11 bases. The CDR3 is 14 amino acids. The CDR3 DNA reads TGTGCCAGTAGTAGAGGAACAGGTTCCTACGAGCAGTACTTC. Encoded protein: CASSRGTGSYEQYF.

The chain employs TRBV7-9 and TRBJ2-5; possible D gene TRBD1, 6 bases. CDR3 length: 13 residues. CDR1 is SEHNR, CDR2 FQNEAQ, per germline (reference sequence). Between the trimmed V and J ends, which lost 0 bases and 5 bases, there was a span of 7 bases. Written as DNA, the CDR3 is TGTGCCAGCAGCTTAGCGCAGGGGGAGACCCAGTACTTC. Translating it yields CASSLAQGETQYF.

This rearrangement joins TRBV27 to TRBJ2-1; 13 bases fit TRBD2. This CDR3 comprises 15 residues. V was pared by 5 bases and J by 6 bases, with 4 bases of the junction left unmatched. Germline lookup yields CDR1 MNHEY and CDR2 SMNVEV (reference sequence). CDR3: CASSAGTSGTNEQFF. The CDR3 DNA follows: TGTGCCAGCAGTGCCGGGACTAGCGGGACCAATGAGCAGTTCTTC.

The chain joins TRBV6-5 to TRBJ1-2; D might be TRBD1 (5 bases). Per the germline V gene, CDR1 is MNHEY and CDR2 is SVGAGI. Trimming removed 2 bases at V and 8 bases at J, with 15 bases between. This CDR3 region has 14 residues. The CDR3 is CASSYATGSEGYTF. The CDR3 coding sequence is TGTGCCAGCAGTTACGCAACAGGCAGCGAAGGCTACACCTTC.

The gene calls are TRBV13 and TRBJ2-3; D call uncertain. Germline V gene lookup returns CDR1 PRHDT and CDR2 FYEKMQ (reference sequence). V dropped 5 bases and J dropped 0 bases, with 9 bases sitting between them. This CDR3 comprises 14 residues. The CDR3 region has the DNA TGTGCCAGCAGCCCTAACCCTAGCACAGATACGCAGTATTTT. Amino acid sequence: CASSPNPSTDTQYF.

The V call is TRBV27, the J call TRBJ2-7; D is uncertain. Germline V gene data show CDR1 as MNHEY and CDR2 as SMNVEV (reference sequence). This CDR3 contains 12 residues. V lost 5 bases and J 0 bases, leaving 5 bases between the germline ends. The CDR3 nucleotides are TGTGCCAGCAGTCGCTACTCCTACGAGCAGTACTTC. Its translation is CASSRYSYEQYF.

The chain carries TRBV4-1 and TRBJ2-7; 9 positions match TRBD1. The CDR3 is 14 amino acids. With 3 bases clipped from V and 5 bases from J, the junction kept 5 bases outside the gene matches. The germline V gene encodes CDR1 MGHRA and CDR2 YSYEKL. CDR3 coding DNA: TGCGCCAGCAGCCATCCGGGACAGGGAAACGAGCAGTACTTC. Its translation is CASSHPGQGNEQYF.

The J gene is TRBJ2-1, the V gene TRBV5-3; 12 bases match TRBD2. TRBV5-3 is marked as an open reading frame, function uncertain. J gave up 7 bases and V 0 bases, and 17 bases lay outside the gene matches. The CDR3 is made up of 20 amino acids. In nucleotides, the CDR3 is TGTGCCAGAAGCTTGGCCCGACTAGCGGGAGACAGTATGTGCAGGAATGAGCAGTTCTTC. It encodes CARSLARLAGDSMCRNEQFF.

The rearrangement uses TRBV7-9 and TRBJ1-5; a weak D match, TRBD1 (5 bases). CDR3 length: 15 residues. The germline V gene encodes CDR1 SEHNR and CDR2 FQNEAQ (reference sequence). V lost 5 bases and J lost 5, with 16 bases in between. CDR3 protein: CASSPEGNRDQPQHF. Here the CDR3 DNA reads TGTGCCAGCAGCCCGGAGGGGAATAGAGATCAGCCCCAGCATTTT.

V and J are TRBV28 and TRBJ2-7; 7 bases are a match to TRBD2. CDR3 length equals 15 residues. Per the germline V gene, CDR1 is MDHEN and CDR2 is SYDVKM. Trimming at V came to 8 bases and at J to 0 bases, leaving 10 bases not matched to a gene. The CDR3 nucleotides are TGTGCCAGCTCCTTAGCGGGCCAGAGCTCCTACGAGCAGTACTTC. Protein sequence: CASSLAGQSSYEQYF.

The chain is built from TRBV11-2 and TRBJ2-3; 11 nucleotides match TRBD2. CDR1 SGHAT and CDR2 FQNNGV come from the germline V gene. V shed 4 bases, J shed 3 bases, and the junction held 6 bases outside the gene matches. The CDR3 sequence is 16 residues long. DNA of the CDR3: TGTGCCAGCAGCTCATGGACTAGCGGGCCTACAGATACGCAGTATTTT. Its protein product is CASSSWTSGPTDTQYF.

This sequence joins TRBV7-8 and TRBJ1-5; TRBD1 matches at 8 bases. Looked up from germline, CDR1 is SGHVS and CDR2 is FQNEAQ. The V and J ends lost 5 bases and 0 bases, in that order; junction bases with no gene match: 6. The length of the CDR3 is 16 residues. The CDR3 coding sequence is TGTGCCAGCAGCGCGTCCGGGACAGGTAGCAATCAGCCCCAGCATTTT. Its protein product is CASSASGTGSNQPQHF.

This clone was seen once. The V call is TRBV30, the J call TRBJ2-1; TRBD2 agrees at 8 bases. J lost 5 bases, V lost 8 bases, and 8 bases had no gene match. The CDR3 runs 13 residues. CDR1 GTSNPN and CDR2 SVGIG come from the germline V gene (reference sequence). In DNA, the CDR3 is TGTGCCCGCCTAGGGCGGGAGGACAATGAGCAGTTCTTC. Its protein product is CARLGREDNEQFF. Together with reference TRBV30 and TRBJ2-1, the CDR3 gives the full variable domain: SQTIHQWPATLVQPVGSPLSLECTVEGTSNPNLYWYRQAAGRGLQLLFYSVGIGQISSEVPQNLSASRPQDRQFILSSKKLLLSDSGFYLCARLGREDNEQFFGPGTRLTVL.

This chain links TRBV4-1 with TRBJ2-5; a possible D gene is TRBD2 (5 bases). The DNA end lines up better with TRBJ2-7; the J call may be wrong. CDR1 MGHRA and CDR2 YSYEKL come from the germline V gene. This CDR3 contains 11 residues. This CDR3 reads CASSQGDEQYF. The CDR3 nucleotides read TGCGCCAGCAGCCAGGGAGACGAGCAGTACTTC.

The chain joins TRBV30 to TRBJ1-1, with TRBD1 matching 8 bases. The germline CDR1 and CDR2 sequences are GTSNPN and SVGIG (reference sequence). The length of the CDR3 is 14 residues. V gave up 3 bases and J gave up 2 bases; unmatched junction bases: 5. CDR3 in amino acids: CAWRRTGINTEAFF. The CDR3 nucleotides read TGTGCCTGGAGAAGGACAGGGATAAACACTGAAGCTTTCTTT. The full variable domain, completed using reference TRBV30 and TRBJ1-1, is SQTIHQWPATLVQPVGSPLSLECTVEGTSNPNLYWYRQAAGRGLQLLFYSVGIGQISSEVPQNLSASRPQDRQFILSSKKLLLSDSGFYLCAWRRTGINTEAFFGQGTRLTVV.

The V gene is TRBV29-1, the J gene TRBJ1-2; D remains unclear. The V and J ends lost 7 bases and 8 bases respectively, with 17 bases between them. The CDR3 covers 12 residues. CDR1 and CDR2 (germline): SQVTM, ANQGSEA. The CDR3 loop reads CSAQDGLGGYTF. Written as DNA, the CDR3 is TGCAGCGCTCAGGACGGACTTGGGGGCTACACCTTC.

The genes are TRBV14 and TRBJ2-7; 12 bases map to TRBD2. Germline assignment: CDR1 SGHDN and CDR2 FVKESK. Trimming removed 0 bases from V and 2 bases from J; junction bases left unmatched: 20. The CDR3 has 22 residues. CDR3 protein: CASSQDPPTSGSLHIRAYEQYF. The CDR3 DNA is TGTGCCAGCAGCCAAGATCCGCCGACTAGCGGGAGCCTGCATATTCGGGCCTACGAGCAGTACTTC.

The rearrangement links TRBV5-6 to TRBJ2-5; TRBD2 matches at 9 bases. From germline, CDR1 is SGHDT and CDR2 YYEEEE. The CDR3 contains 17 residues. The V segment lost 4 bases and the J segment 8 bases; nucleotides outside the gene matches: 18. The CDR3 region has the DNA TGTGCCAGCAGCGGATGGGGATCCGCGGGAGGGATAGATACCCAGTACTTC. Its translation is CASSGWGSAGGIDTQYF.

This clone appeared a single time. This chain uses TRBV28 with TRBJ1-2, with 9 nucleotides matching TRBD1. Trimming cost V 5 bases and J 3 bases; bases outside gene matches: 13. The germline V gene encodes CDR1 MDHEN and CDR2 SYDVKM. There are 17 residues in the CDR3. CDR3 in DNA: TGTGCCAGCAGTCGGGGGGACAGGGACTCCGAGGACTATGGCTACACCTTC. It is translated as CASSRGDRDSEDYGYTF.